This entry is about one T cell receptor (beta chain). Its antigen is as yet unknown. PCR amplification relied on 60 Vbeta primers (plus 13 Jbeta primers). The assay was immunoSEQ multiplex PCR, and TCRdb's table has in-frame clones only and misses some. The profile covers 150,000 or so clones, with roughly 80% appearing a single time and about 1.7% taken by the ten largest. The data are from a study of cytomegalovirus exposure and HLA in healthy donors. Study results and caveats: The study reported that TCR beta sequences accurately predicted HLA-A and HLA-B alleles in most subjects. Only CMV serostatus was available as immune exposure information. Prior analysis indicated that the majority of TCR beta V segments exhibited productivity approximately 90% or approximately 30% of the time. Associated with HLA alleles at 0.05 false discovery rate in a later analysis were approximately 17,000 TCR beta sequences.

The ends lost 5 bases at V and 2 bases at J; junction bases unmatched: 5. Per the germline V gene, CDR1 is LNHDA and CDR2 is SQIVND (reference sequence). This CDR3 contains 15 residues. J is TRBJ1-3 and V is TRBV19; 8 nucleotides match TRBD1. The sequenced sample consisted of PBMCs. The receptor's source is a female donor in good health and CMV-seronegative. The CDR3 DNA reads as TGTGCCAGTAGTTTCCCGGGACAGGCTGGAAACACCATATATTTT. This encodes CASSFPGQAGNTIYF. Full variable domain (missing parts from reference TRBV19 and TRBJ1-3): DGGITQSPKYLFRKEGQNVTLSCEQNLNHDAMYWYRQDPGQGLRLIYYSQIVNDFQKGDIAEGYSVSREKKESFPLTVTSAQKNPTAFYLCASSFPGQAGNTIYFGEGSWLTVV.